The clone carrying this T cell receptor beta chain has a single count. Its target is unknown. The record originates from a study of T cells in localized non-small cell lung cancer. Study-level results: The greatest T cell clonality was found in uninvolved adjacent lung (higher than in tumor). Only one tumor region went through sequencing, so heterogeneity may still be there. Patients showing higher blood T cell density tended to see longer overall survival. A median of 57 clones ranked among the top 100 in tumor appeared in adjacent lung.

CDR1 and CDR2 (germline): SEHNR, FQNEAQ (reference sequence). The CDR3 has 13 amino acids. V was trimmed by 8 bases and J by 8 bases, leaving 15 bases between them. The repertoire was sequenced with immunoSEQ multiplex PCR; TCRdb's copy has only in-frame clones and lacks some. This table has about 59,000 clones, over 85% appearing once. This sequence originates from a man aged 40 to 75 with stage I squamous cell lung carcinoma. Specimen: peripheral blood, collected before any cancer treatment. The rearrangement joins TRBV7-9 to TRBJ1-4; a weak D match, TRBD1 (5 bases). The CDR3 nucleotides are TGTGCCAGCGAGCAGGGCGTGGGGGAAAAACTGTTTTTT. This codes for CASEQGVGEKLFF.